This T cell receptor beta chain appears in the sequencing data of a study of regulatory T cells in long-lasting Graves disease. This clonotype has ten or more counts. Germline V CDR1 and CDR2: SGDLS, YYNGEE. J was trimmed by 0 bases and V by 0 bases; bases with no gene match: 17. CDR3 size: 22 residues. As to time point: newly diagnosed GD, antithyroid drugs for less than 3 months. TCR sequences were obtained from RNA taken from PBMCs. Arm-PCR with iRepertoire HTBI primers amplified the CDR3 regions for these TCR beta libraries. TCRdb analysed the multiplex PCR reads with MiXCR anew, one entry per CDR3 protein. This table holds 420,000 or so distinct CDR3 sequences, about a sixth found once. The same specimen was also included in a second study, on T cells in Graves' hyperthyroidism and ophthalmopathy.

This TCR was sampled from a woman between 18 and 29 years old with Graves disease. This sequence joins TRBV9 and TRBJ2-1; 11 bases align to TRBD2. The sequenced sample was peripheral blood mononuclear cells (PBMCs), obtained at new diagnosis, from a patient treated with antithyroid drugs. Written as DNA, the CDR3 is TGTGCCAGCAGCGTAGCTGCCCTAGCGGGAGGCCAGAAACTAAGCTCCTACAATGAGCAGTTCTTC. This codes for CASSVAALAGGQKLSSYNEQFF.